Following are 16 T cell receptor beta chains from one sample sequenced in a study of early T cells in non-severe SARS-CoV-2 infection. MiXCR, run by TCRdb on the 5' RACE reads, gives a single entry per CDR3 protein. This table holds around 80,000 distinct CDR3 sequences, about an eighth found once. The specimen was whole blood. These receptors were obtained from an adult who was a healthcare worker with PCR-confirmed SARS-CoV-2 infection or an uninfected control (not recorded which).

CDR3 nucleotide sequence: TGTGCCAGTACGAGGAAGAGCAATCAGCCCCAGCATTTT. It translates to CASTRKSNQPQHF. The V gene is TRBV19, the J gene TRBJ1-5; D remains ambiguous. The CDR3 has 13 residues. Trimming left V 7 bases short and J 1 base short, with 8 bases between. CDR1 and CDR2 from the germline V gene are LNHDA and SQIVND (reference sequence).

This chain connects TRBV7-3 to TRBJ1-5; weak D call: TRBD1 (6 bases). V shed 5 bases and J shed 5 bases, with 10 bases lying between them. The CDR3 runs to 13 residues. Per germline, CDR1 SGHTA and CDR2 FQGTGA. CDR3: CASSLQGDQPQHF. The CDR3 coding sequence is TGTGCCAGCAGCCTACAGGGCGATCAGCCCCAGCATTTT.

This chain links TRBV5-1 with TRBJ2-5; D is ambiguous. V was pared by 4 bases and J by 1 base, with 14 bases between. This CDR3 region has 15 residues. Germline lookup yields CDR1 SGHRS and CDR2 YFSETQ. CDR3 coding DNA: TGCGCCAGCAGCCCTTCAATATGGGGCCAAGAGACCCAGTACTTC. Amino acids: CASSPSIWGQETQYF.

This clonotype has just one count. This chain connects TRBV24-1 to TRBJ2-1, with 8 bases matching TRBD2. The CDR3 is made up of 14 amino acids. CDR1 and CDR2 (germline): KGHDR, SFDVKD. The V and J ends lost 5 bases and 10 bases, in that order; junction bases with no gene match: 9. The DNA for the CDR3 is TGTGCCACCAGTGGTACTAGCGGCCTGACGGAGCAGTTCTTC. Protein: CATSGTSGLTEQFF.

There are a few counts of this clonotype. This rearrangement joins TRBV5-4 to TRBJ2-5, with D possibly matching TRBD2 (5 bases). Germline CDR1 SGHNT, CDR2 YYREEE (reference sequence). The CDR3 runs to 13 residues. The V gene lost 2 bases and the J gene lost 4 bases, with 9 bases spanning the gap. Written as DNA, the CDR3 is TGTGCCAGCAGCTTTGGACTGGGAGAGACCCAGTACTTC. Encoded protein: CASSFGLGETQYF.

This clonotype was observed many times. The chain combines TRBV29-1 with TRBJ1-1; D gene unclear. Trimming left V 8 bases short and J 1 base short, with 17 bases between. This CDR3 region has 14 residues. Germline V gives CDR1 SQVTM, CDR2 ANQGSEA. DNA for the CDR3: TGCAGCACGAGCGGGATGGGCTCGAACACTGAAGCTTTCTTT. This codes for CSTSGMGSNTEAFF.

This clonotype occurred many times. The chain employs TRBV5-1 and TRBJ2-1; the match to TRBD2 covers 16 bases. J was trimmed by 10 bases and V by 4 bases; bases with no gene match: 8. CDR3 length equals 16 residues. CDR1 and CDR2 from the germline V gene are SGHRS and YFSETQ. The CDR3 nucleotides are TGCGCCAGCAGCCTTGGGACTAGCGGGAGGGCCGGGGAGCAGTTCTTC. Translated: CASSLGTSGRAGEQFF.

This clonotype occurred many times. The chain recombines TRBV28 with TRBJ2-1; D is undetermined. The CDR3 has 15 amino acids. V dropped 6 bases and J dropped 2 bases, with 14 bases sitting between them. CDR1 and CDR2 from the germline V gene are MDHEN and SYDVKM. DNA of the CDR3: TGTGCCAGCAGCTCAACTCTAGAAGCCTACAATGAGCAGTTCTTC. It codes for CASSSTLEAYNEQFF.

In this sample, this clonotype turned up once. The chain couples TRBV3-1 to TRBJ2-5, with 7 bases matching TRBD1. This CDR3 contains 15 residues. J lost 3 bases, V lost 1 base, and 5 bases had no gene match. Germline assignment: CDR1 LGHDT and CDR2 YNNKEL (reference sequence). In DNA form, the CDR3 reads TGTGCCAGCAGCCAAGTAGGGGGCTGGGAAGAGACCCAGTACTTC. Encoded protein: CASSQVGGWEETQYF.

The rearrangement joins TRBV20-1 to TRBJ2-7; D is ambiguous. Deletions cut 4 bases from V and 3 bases from J, with 4 bases between. Germline CDR1 DFQATT, CDR2 SNEGSKA (reference sequence). This CDR3 has 10 amino acids. CDR3 protein: CSAKRYEQYF. CDR3 bases: TGCAGTGCTAAACGCTACGAGCAGTACTTC.

The chain links TRBV7-2 to TRBJ1-2; D not resolved. The germline V gene has CDR1 SGHTA and CDR2 FQGNSA. CDR3 size: 12 residues. V was trimmed by 7 bases and J by 4 bases, leaving 10 bases between them. The CDR3, as DNA: TGTGCCAGCAACTGGGCTTCCTATGGCTACACCTTC. Protein sequence: CASNWASYGYTF.

This clonotype was counted at least ten times. The chain combines TRBV20-1 with TRBJ1-6; D is unresolved. The germline V and J ends were trimmed by 0 bases and 5 bases, with 14 bases remaining between them. Germline lookup yields CDR1 DFQATT and CDR2 SNEGSKA (reference sequence). The CDR3 length is 16 residues. CDR3 sequence reads: CSARDRGRTDNSPLHF. The CDR3 region has the DNA TGCAGTGCTAGAGATCGGGGAAGGACCGATAATTCACCCCTCCACTTT.

This clonotype was counted ten times or more. This rearrangement joins TRBV6-2 or TRBV6-3 to TRBJ2-7; D might be TRBD2 (5 bases). The CDR3 length is 15 residues. V dropped 6 bases and J dropped 2 bases, with 17 bases sitting between them. Germline V gene sequence: CDR1 MNHEY, CDR2 SVGEGT. The CDR3 reads CASSPGSGGTYEQYF. CDR3 coding DNA: TGTGCCAGCAGCCCGGGGAGCGGTGGGACCTACGAGCAGTACTTC.

Only a few counts were recorded for this clonotype. The chain links TRBV21-1 to TRBJ1-1; TRBD1 is taken as the D call from the table, unchecked against the DNA. TRBV21-1 is tagged as a pseudogene. This CDR3 contains 17 residues. The CDR3 sequence is CASNLQGQGVMNTEAFF. The CDR3 DNA reads as TGTGCCAGCAACCTTCAGGGACAGGGGGTTATGAACACTGAAGCTTTCTTT.

The chain has TRBV29-1 and TRBJ2-2; 12 bases align to TRBD1. Looked up from germline, CDR1 is SQVTM and CDR2 is ANQGSEA. This CDR3 comprises 15 residues. J was trimmed by 4 bases and V by 4 bases; bases with no gene match: 4. This CDR3 reads CSVAGTGGVTGELFF. The DNA of the CDR3 is TGCAGCGTTGCCGGGACAGGGGGCGTCACCGGGGAGCTGTTTTTT.

The CDR3 protein is CASSYGQNQETQYF. CDR3 DNA sequence: TGTGCCAGCAGTTACGGGCAGAACCAAGAGACCCAGTACTTC. The chain couples TRBV6-2 or TRBV6-3 to TRBJ2-5; D gene unclear. Trimming stripped 2 bases from V and 0 bases from J, with 7 bases between. CDR1 is MNHEY and CDR2 is SVGEGT in the germline V gene. This CDR3 contains 14 residues.